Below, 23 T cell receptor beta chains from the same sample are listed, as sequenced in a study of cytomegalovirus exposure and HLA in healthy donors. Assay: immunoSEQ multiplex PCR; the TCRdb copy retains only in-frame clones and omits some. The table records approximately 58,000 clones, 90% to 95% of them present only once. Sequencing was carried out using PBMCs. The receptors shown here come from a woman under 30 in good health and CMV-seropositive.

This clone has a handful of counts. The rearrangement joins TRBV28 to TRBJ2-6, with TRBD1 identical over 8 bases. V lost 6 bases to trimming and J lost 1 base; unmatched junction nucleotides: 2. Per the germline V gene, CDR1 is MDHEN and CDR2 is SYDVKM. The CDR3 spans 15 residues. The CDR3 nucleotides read TGTGCCAGCAGCCAGGGGGCGTCTGGGGCCAACGTCCTGACTTTC. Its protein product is CASSQGASGANVLTF.

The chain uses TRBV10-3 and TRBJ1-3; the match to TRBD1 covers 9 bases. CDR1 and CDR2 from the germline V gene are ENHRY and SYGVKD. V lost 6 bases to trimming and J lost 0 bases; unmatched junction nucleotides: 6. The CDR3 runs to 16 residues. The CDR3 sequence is CAIRGQGLNSGNTIYF. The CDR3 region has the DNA TGTGCCATCAGGGGACAGGGTTTAAACTCTGGAAACACCATATATTTT.

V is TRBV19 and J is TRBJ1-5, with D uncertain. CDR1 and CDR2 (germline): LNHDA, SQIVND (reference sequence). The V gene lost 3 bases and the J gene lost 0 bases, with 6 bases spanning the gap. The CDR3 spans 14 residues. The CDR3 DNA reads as TGTGCCAGTAGTATCCGGTATAGCAATCAGCCCCAGCATTTT. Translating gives CASSIRYSNQPQHF.

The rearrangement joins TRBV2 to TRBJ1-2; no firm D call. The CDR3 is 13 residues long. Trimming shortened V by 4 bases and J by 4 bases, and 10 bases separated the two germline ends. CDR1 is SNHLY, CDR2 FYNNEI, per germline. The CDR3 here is CASSGRVPYGYTF. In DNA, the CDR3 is TGTGCCAGCAGTGGCCGGGTCCCCTATGGCTACACCTTC.

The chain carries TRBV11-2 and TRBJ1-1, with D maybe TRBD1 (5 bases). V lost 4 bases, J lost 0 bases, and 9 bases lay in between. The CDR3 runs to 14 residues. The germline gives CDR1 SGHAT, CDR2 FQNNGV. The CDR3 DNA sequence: TGTGCCAGCAGCTCTGACAGAATGAACACTGAAGCTTTCTTT. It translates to CASSSDRMNTEAFF.

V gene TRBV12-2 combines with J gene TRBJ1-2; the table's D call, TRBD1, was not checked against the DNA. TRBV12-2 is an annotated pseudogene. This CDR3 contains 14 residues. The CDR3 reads CASRPRQGNYGYTF. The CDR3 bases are TGTGCAAGTCGGCCACGACAGGGGAACTATGGCTACACCTTC.

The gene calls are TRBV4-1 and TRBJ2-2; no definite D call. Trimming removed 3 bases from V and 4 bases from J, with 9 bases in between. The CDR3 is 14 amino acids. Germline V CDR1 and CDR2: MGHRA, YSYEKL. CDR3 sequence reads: CASSQLSGTGELFF. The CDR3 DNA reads TGCGCCAGCAGCCAGCTGAGTGGCACCGGGGAGCTGTTTTTT.

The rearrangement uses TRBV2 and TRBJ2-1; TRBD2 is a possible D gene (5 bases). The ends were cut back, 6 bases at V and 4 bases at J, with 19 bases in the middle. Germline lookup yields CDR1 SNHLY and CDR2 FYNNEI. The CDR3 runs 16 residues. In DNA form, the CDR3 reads TGTGCCAGCAGGAGACTTCTTTCTAGCTCTTACAATGAGCAGTTCTTC. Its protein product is CASRRLLSSSYNEQFF.

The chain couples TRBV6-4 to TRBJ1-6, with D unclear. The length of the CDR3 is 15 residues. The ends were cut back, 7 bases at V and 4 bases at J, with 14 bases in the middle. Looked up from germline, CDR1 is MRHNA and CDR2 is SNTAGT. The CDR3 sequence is CASKTAPEYNSPLHF. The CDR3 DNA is TGTGCCAGCAAAACGGCGCCGGAGTATAATTCACCCCTCCACTTT.

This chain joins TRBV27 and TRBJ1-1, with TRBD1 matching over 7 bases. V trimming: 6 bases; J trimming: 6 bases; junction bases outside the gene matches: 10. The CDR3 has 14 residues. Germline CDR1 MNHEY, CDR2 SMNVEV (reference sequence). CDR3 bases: TGTGCCAGCAGCCTATTTTTAGGGGGCCCTGAAGCTTTCTTT. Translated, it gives CASSLFLGGPEAFF.

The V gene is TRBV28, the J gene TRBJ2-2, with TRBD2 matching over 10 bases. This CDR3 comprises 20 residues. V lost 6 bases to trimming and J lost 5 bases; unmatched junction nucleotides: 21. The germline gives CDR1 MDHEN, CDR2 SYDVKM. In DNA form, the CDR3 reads TGTGCCAGCAGCCATACCGAGGGGCTAGCGGGAGTTCACGGGACCGGGGAGCTGTTTTTT. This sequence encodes CASSHTEGLAGVHGTGELFF.

The CDR3 region has the DNA TGTGCCAGCAGCCCACAACCCCTACAGGGGGCGGCTGGCTATGGCTACACCTTC. It translates to CASSPQPLQGAAGYGYTF. The chain combines TRBV7-3 with TRBJ1-2; 9 bases are a match to TRBD1. The germline V gene has CDR1 SGHTA and CDR2 FQGTGA. The CDR3 extends over 18 amino acids. V lost 5 bases to trimming and J lost 4 bases; unmatched junction nucleotides: 17.

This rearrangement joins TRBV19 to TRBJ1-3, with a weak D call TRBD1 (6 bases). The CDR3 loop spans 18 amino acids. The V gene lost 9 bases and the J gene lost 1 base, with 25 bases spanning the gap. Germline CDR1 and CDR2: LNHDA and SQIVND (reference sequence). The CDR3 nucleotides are TGTGCCAGCCGATCCCCCGGGACACTTTACCCATCTGGAAACACCATATATTTT. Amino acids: CASRSPGTLYPSGNTIYF. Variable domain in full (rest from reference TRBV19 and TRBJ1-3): DGGITQSPKYLFRKEGQNVTLSCEQNLNHDAMYWYRQDPGQGLRLIYYSQIVNDFQKGDIAEGYSVSREKKESFPLTVTSAQKNPTAFYLCASRSPGTLYPSGNTIYFGEGSWLTVV.

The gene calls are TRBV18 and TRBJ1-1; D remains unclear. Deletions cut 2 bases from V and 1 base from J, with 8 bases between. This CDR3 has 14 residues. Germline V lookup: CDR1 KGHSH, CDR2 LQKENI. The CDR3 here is CASSPNRANTEAFF. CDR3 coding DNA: TGTGCCAGCTCACCAAACAGAGCGAACACTGAAGCTTTCTTT. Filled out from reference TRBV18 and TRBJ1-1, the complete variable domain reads NAGVMQNPRHLVRRRGQEARLRCSPMKGHSHVYWYRQLPEEGLKFMVYLQKENIIDESGMPKERFSAEFPKEGPSILRIQQVVRGDSAAYFCASSPNRANTEAFFGQGTRLTVV.

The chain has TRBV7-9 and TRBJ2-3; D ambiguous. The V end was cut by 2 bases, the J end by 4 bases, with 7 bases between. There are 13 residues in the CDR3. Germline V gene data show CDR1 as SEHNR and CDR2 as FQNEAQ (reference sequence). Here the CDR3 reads CASSLFYSDTQYF. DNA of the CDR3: TGTGCCAGCAGCTTATTTTATTCAGATACGCAGTATTTT.

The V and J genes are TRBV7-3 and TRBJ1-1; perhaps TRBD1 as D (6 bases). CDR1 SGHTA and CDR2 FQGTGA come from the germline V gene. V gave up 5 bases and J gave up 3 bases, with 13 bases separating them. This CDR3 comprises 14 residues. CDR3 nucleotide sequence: TGTGCCAGCAGCGTGACAGGTCTGGACACTGAAGCTTTCTTT. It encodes CASSVTGLDTEAFF.

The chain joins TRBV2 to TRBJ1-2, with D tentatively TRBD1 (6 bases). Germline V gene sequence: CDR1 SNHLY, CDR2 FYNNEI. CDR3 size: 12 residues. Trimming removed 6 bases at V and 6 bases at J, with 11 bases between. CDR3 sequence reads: CASRETGDGYTF. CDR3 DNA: TGTGCCAGCAGAGAGACAGGCGATGGCTACACCTTC.

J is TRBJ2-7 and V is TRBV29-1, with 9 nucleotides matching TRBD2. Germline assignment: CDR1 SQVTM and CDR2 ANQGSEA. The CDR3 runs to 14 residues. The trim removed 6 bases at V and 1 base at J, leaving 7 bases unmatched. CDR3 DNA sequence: TGCAGCGTGGGGGGACTAGCTGGATCCTACGAGCAGTACTTC. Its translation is CSVGGLAGSYEQYF.

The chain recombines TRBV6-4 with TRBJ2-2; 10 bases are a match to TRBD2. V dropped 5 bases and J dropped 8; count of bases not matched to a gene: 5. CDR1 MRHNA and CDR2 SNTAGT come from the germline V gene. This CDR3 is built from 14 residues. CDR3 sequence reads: CASSTSGEAGELFF. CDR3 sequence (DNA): TGTGCCAGCAGTACTAGCGGGGAAGCGGGGGAGCTGTTTTTT.

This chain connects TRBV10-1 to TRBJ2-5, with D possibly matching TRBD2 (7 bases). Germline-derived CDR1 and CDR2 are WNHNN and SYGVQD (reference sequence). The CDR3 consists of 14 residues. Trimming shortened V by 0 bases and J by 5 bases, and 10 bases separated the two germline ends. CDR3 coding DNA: TGCGCCAGCAGTGAGTCGCGGGGGCGGGAGACCCAGTACTTC. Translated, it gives CASSESRGRETQYF.

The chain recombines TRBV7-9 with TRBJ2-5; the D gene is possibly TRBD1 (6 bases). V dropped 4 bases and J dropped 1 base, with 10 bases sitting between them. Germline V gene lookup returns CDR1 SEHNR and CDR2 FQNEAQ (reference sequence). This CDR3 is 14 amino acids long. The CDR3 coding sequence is TGTGCCAGCAGCTGGGACAACCTCCAAGAGACCCAGTACTTC. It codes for CASSWDNLQETQYF.

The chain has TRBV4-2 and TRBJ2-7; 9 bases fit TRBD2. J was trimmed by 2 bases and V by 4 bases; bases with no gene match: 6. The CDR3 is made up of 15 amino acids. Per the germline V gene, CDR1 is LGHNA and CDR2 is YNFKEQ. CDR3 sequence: CASSLPTSGTYEQYF. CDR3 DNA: TGTGCCAGCAGCCTTCCGACTAGCGGCACCTACGAGCAGTACTTC.

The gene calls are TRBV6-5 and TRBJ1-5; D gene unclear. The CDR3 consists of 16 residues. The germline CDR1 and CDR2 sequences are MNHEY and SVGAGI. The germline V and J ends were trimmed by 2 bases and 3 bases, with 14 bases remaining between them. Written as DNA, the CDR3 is TGTGCCAGCAGTTACCCAACTGGTTTTGACAATCAGCCCCAGCATTTT. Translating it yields CASSYPTGFDNQPQHF.